This T cell receptor beta chain was recorded in a study of beta chain features in type 1 diabetes. As every portion of the isolated RNA was reverse transcribed, the sequencing read expressed TCRB transcripts. Sequencing was performed with immunoSEQ multiplex PCR; in TCRdb, only in-frame clones are kept and a portion is missing. The sample lists under 400,000 clones; around 20% were seen once. The germline V and J ends were trimmed by 3 bases and 6 bases, with 17 bases remaining between them. CDR3 length equals 15 residues. Germline lookup yields CDR1 MNHNS and CDR2 SASEGT. Study findings and constraints: The study found that naive, central memory and Treg TCRB repertoires appeared more similar in patients than in healthy donors.

A word on this clone: Its target is not known.

The clonotype was recovered from a woman under 30 in good health. Sequencing was performed on naive CD4+ T cells from blood. The chain has TRBV6-1 and TRBJ1-2, with D perhaps TRBD1 (5 bases). The CDR3 coding sequence is TGTGCCAGCAGTGATTTGGGTCAGGGTTCGGATGGCTACACCTTC. This gives the protein CASSDLGQGSDGYTF.